This T cell receptor beta chain comes out of a study of blood T cell repertoires in COVID-19 (dated by TCRdb to about 2020). General notes on the study: The collaborator samples originated in the United States, Italy and Spain and spanned the acute and convalescent phases of COVID-19. The material from the prospective study consisted of cDNA or gDNA derived from T cells, B-cell-depleted T cells, or PBMCs. Deeply sampled blood TCRbeta repertoires from subjects exposed to, actively infected with, or recovered from COVID-19 were included in the dataset. The repertoires were released in a freely available public database intended as a resource for research on the immune response to SARS-CoV-2. Samples came from the ongoing ImmuneRACE study (first 160 participants) plus 1,254 subjects from 6 global collaborators. The sample metadata nearly always contained a de-identified subject ID, COVID-19 status, age in years and sex. Where HLA class I and class II types were available, the types were taken from metadata supplied by the sample provider, not from assay-based typing.

On this clone itself: Which antigen it targets is not known. The sample holds no much larger clone one base away, and base qualities are not on file.

The study at large found these results: Clinical and demographic metadata were provided uncurated, with the amount varying by source and participant.

The collaborating institutions used their own protocols to collect whole blood in K2EDTA tubes. For TCRbeta analysis, collaborators shipped samples in one of three forms: frozen whole blood, isolated PBMCs, or DNA extracted from either of those sample types. The germline V gene specifies MNHEY as CDR1 and SVGAGI as CDR2. The CDR3 numbers 16 residues from cysteine through phenylalanine. Only the CDR3 part of the read is kept: 48 bases, read in frame from the first base. V was cut back by 3 bases and J by 4 bases, leaving a gap of 17 bases between them. The immunoSEQ Assay, a bias-controlled multiplex PCR, was used to amplify TCRbeta CDR3 regions from genomic DNA. The source study handled its data this way. The number of nucleated cells in each sample was estimated by amplification of reference gene primers within the assay. Sequence reads were collapsed and filtered to measure the absolute abundance of every unique TCRbeta CDR3 rearrangement. For each sample, productive Simpson clonality was calculated as the square root of Simpson's diversity index over productive rearrangements. The clones in this table, taken by TCRdb from immuneACCESS, are in-frame only. Not every clone is retained; where verified, under half of the shortfall comes from an unresolved V gene, and the cause of the rest is unknown. The DNA was the basis for D and trimming; V, J and clone size are from that table. This sample gives some 110,000 clones in total; 80% to 85% of them show up just once. Around 0.77% of the sample comes from the top ten.

This clonotype was sampled from a woman between 65 and 79 years old with acute or convalescent COVID-19. The sequence links TRBV6-5 to TRBJ2-3; the D gene is perhaps TRBD2, from 6 matching bases. Sequencing was done on a sample of peripheral blood. The DNA reads TGTGCCAGCAGTTATAGCGGAAAGGGGAGCCCAGATACGCAGTATTTT. Its product reads: CASSYSGKGSPDTQYF.